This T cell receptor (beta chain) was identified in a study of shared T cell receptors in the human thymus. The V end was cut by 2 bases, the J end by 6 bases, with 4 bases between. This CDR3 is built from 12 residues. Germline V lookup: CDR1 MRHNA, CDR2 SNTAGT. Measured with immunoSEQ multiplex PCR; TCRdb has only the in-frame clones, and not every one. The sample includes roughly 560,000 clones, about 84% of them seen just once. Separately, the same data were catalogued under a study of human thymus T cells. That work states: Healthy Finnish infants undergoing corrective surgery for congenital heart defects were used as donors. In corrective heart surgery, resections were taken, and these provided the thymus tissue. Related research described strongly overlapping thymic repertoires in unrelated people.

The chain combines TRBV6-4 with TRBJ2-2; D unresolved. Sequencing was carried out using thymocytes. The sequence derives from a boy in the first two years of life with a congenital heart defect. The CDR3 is CASSDPSGELFF. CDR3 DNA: TGTGCCAGCAGTGACCCATCCGGGGAGCTGTTTTTT.